Detailed here is one T cell receptor (beta chain). Its specific antigen is unknown. There are no base qualities to consult, and no much larger clone falls within one base. These data belong to a study of human T cells and chemical hapten exposure (dated by TCRdb to about 2021). Background for the entire study: Libraries were combined into a pool for sequencing, and differences in TCR yield between samples came mainly from small differences in library volumes within the pool. This study followed changes in the peripheral blood TCR repertoire in vivo during primary and secondary sensitization of alopecia patients to the hapten diphenylcyclopropenone (DPC). Both TCR alpha and TCR beta chains were sequenced from each blood RNA sample. What the study reported, not specific to this receptor: DPC sensitization did not change the number of TCRs with a frequency above 1 in 1000, and there was no evidence of changes in global repertoire structure. Repeated subsampling changed both the strength of the expansion versus patch-test correlation and the threshold at which the correlation became significant.

Trimmed from V: 0 bases; trimmed from J: 4 bases; junction bases lacking a gene match: 5. The germline V gene yields SGDLS for CDR1 and YYNGEE for CDR2. The CDR3 runs 16 amino acids, cysteine and phenylalanine included. Only the CDR3 region is kept as DNA, spanning 48 bases read in frame from base 1. The time point label for this specimen denotes: healthy volunteer bleed at 6 weeks. Total RNA was extracted from unfractionated whole blood that had been collected in Tempus Blood RNA tubes. About five healthy volunteers were used as TCR sequencing controls and were bled at day 0, 2 weeks and 6 weeks. Library prep was done by RACE. Sequencing was carried out with a NextSeq 500. Library preparation attached unique molecular identifiers to individual cDNA molecules for quantitative, reproducible TCR counting. The authors processed their data as follows. Samples had a median of about 90,000 TCRs, with a range from about 23,224 to 700,000. The Decombinator software suite was used to annotate the V, J and CDR3 of the TCR reads. Every sample was subsampled to the same number of TCRs (28,000) for the PS versus PT1 abundance plots. TCRs were defined as expanded if absent before sensitization and observed at least eight times at the 2-week time point. TCRdb handled the public reads itself, with Q25 trimming in fastp and clone calling in MiXCR, and kept productive beta chains. All rows with the same CDR3 protein become a single entry with the most common DNA and genes. TCRdb's processing, not the study's, gives the V and J calls here. This sample has around 80,000 distinct CDR3 sequences in its table, and over 6.5% of those were observed once. The top ten clones comprise less than 2% of the sample.

The chain couples TRBV9 to TRBJ2-2; the central 8 bases match TRBD2. Sequencing was performed on whole blood. This receptor was obtained from a male donor in good health. Some clones in this sample may be carry-over from other donors' samples. The base sequence is TGTGCCAGCAGCGTAGGCGGGGGGCTTAGCACCGGGGAGCTGTTTTTT. It encodes CASSVGGGLSTGELFF.